The 30 T cell receptor beta chains presented below share a single source sample, sequenced in a study of blood T cell repertoires in COVID-19. The assay was immunoSEQ multiplex PCR, and TCRdb's table has in-frame clones only and misses some. In the table there are more than 350,000 clones, roughly 88% of which are singletons. The sequenced material came from PBMCs or T cells enriched from blood (not recorded which). The receptors were sampled from a young woman who had been exposed to COVID-19.

The rearrangement links TRBV11-3 to TRBJ2-1; 8 nucleotides match TRBD2. The CDR3 is 15 amino acids. V shed 4 bases and J 9 bases; nucleotides not matched to a gene: 11. Germline CDR1 reads SGHNT; CDR2 reads YENEEA. CDR3 region: CASSSGGAETPEQFF. In DNA form, the CDR3 reads TGTGCCAGCAGCTCCGGGGGGGCGGAGACTCCTGAGCAGTTCTTC. The variable domain in full, with the rest retrieved from reference TRBV11-3 and TRBJ2-1, is EAGVVQSPRYKIIEKKQPVAFWCNPISGHNTLYWYLQNLGQGPELLIRYENEEAVDDSQLPKDRFSAERLKGVDSTLKIQPAELGDSAVYLCASSSGGAETPEQFFGPGTRLTVL.

CDR3 coding DNA: TGTGCCAGCTCGCGGGGACCCAATGAGGCTTTCTTT. It specifies CASSRGPNEAFF. The genes are TRBV18 and TRBJ1-1; tentative D call: TRBD1 (5 bases). Looked up from germline, CDR1 is KGHSH and CDR2 is LQKENI. Deletions cut 6 bases from V and 11 bases from J, with 16 bases between. The CDR3 extends over 12 amino acids.

The chain combines TRBV7-9 with TRBJ2-1; 7 nucleotides agree with TRBD2. Losses at the gene ends were 8 bases for V and 2 bases for J; bases not matched to a gene: 3. This CDR3 is 13 amino acids long. Per germline, CDR1 SEHNR and CDR2 FQNEAQ (reference sequence). The CDR3 nucleotides are TGTGCCAGCTCTAGCGGTACCTACAATGAGCAGTTCTTC. It is translated as CASSSGTYNEQFF.

This clone appeared once. The V gene is TRBV7-9, the J gene TRBJ1-4, with D maybe TRBD1 (6 bases). Per the germline V gene, CDR1 is SEHNR and CDR2 is FQNEAQ (reference sequence). CDR3 length: 19 amino acids. The V end was cut by 2 bases, the J end by 0 bases, with 19 bases between. The CDR3 region has the DNA TGTGCCAGCAGCTTAAATTCTACGGGACACCATGCAACTAATGAAAAACTGTTTTTT. It translates to CASSLNSTGHHATNEKLFF.

The V call is TRBV2, the J call TRBJ2-2; 8 nucleotides match TRBD2. Germline trimming cut 7 bases from V and 6 bases from J; bases unmatched to any gene: 7. The CDR3 covers 14 residues. In germline, CDR1 is SNHLY, CDR2 FYNNEI. This CDR3 reads CASTGAGVAGELFF. CDR3 coding DNA: TGTGCCAGCACGGGAGCGGGAGTGGCCGGGGAGCTGTTTTTT. The full variable domain, completed using reference TRBV2 and TRBJ2-2, is EPEVTQTPSHQVTQMGQEVILRCVPISNHLYFYWYRQILGQKVEFLVSFYNNEISEKSEIFDDQFSVERPDGSNFTLKIRSTKLEDSAMYFCASTGAGVAGELFFGEGSRLTVL.

V gene TRBV19 combines with J gene TRBJ1-5; D remains ambiguous. The V and J ends lost 3 bases and 5 bases respectively, with 14 bases between them. Germline CDR1 reads LNHDA; CDR2 reads SQIVND (reference sequence). CDR3 length: 15 residues. As DNA, the CDR3 is TGTGCCAGTAGTATTAAAGCAAACTCCTATCAGCCCCAGCATTTT. The encoded protein is CASSIKANSYQPQHF.

As concerns this clone: This CDR3 is also generated by other DNA sequences in the sample. This CDR3 is CASSQTGGGEQYF. The CDR3 DNA reads as TGTGCCAGCAGCCAGACAGGGGGCGGCGAGCAGTACTTC. The chain combines TRBV3-1 (or the pseudogene TRBV3-2) with TRBJ2-7, with TRBD1 identical over 10 bases. CDR3 length equals 13 residues. Germline lookup yields CDR1 LGHDT and CDR2 YNNKEL (reference sequence). V dropped 3 bases and J dropped 6; count of bases not matched to a gene: 2.

The chain uses TRBV15 and TRBJ2-7; 7 nucleotides line up with TRBD1. Germline trimming cut 1 base from V and 3 bases from J; bases unmatched to any gene: 6. Germline V CDR1 and CDR2: LNHNV, YYDKDF (reference sequence). The CDR3 runs to 15 residues. CDR3 in DNA: TGTGCCACCAGCAGAGTAGAAGGGGGCATCTACGAGCAGTACTTC. It is translated as CATSRVEGGIYEQYF.

The chain recombines TRBV25-1 with TRBJ2-7; 9 bases are a match to TRBD1. After removal of 8 bases from V and 1 base from J, the junction contained 6 bases not matched to a gene. This CDR3 comprises 14 residues. Germline V gene sequence: CDR1 MGHDK, CDR2 SYGVNS. CDR3 loop: CASGPGQGSYEQYF. As DNA, the CDR3 is TGTGCCAGCGGACCGGGACAGGGATCCTACGAGCAGTACTTC.

On this clone itself: Other DNA sequences in the same sample also yield this CDR3. The rearrangement joins TRBV6-5 to TRBJ2-3; no clear D. The CDR3 is made up of 12 amino acids. Germline CDR1 is MNHEY and CDR2 is SVGAGI. V dropped 3 bases and J dropped 3 bases, with 4 bases sitting between them. The CDR3 DNA sequence: TGTGCCAGCAGTTATAATACAGATACGCAGTATTTT. This gives the protein CASSYNTDTQYF.

This clone was seen a single time. The chain links TRBV10-3 to TRBJ1-1; D unclear. Trimming pared 11 bases from V and 1 base from J, leaving 20 bases between. The CDR3 is 15 residues long. The V gene's germline CDR1 is ENHRY and CDR2 SYGVKD. The CDR3 DNA reads TGTGCCGTATCGGGAGATCGGGGAGGGAACACTGAAGCTTTCTTT. Translated: CAVSGDRGGNTEAFF.

V and J are TRBV28 and TRBJ2-1; 7 positions agree with TRBD2. Looked up from germline, CDR1 is MDHEN and CDR2 is SYDVKM. This CDR3 is built from 16 residues. V shed 4 bases, J shed 7 bases, and the junction held 13 bases outside the gene matches. CDR3 region: CASSSSSASGLNEQFF. DNA of the CDR3: TGTGCCAGCAGTTCTTCCTCCGCTAGCGGACTAAATGAGCAGTTCTTC.

This chain uses TRBV3-1 (or the pseudogene TRBV3-2) with TRBJ2-2; 7 positions agree with TRBD1. The ends lost 4 bases at V and 5 bases at J; junction bases unmatched: 10. CDR3 length: 16 amino acids. Germline CDR1 reads LGHDT; CDR2 reads YNNKEL (reference sequence). CDR3 nucleotide sequence: TGTGCCAGCAGCCCGAGACAGGGTAGTTCAACCGGGGAGCTGTTTTTT. Amino acids: CASSPRQGSSTGELFF.

The chain joins TRBV3-1 (or the pseudogene TRBV3-2) to TRBJ2-5, with TRBD2 identical over 9 bases. V shed 3 bases and J 9 bases; nucleotides not matched to a gene: 17. Germline CDR1 reads LGHDT; CDR2 reads YNNKEL (reference sequence). This CDR3 has 17 residues. In DNA form, the CDR3 reads TGTGCCAGCAGCCAGGAATTAGCGGGGGCCCGTTCCGGGGCCCAGTACTTC. Translated: CASSQELAGARSGAQYF.

The chain recombines TRBV10-2 with TRBJ1-6; TRBD1 agrees at 7 bases. The CDR3 length is 13 residues. V dropped 2 bases and J dropped 12; count of bases not matched to a gene: 4. Germline assignment: CDR1 WSHSY and CDR2 SAAADI. The CDR3 sequence: CASSEDRVRPLHF. The CDR3 DNA sequence: TGCGCCAGCAGTGAGGACAGGGTGAGACCCCTCCACTTT.

The genes are TRBV27 and TRBJ2-3, with TRBD2 matching 8 bases. The germline CDR1 and CDR2 sequences are MNHEY and SMNVEV (reference sequence). With V trimmed by 5 bases and J by 5 bases, 9 bases remained unmatched. CDR3 length: 15 amino acids. The CDR3 loop is CASSKPSGRLDTQYF. The DNA for the CDR3 is TGTGCCAGCAGTAAACCGAGCGGGAGATTAGATACGCAGTATTTT.

The rearrangement joins TRBV27 to TRBJ2-1; 12 bases are shared with TRBD2. Per the germline V gene, CDR1 is MNHEY and CDR2 is SMNVEV (reference sequence). V gave up 5 bases and J gave up 8 bases; unmatched junction bases: 13. CDR3 size: 17 residues. The CDR3 sequence is CASSRRPLAGGRDEQFF. CDR3 DNA sequence: TGTGCCAGCAGTCGTAGGCCACTAGCGGGGGGTCGGGATGAGCAGTTCTTC.

In its sample, this clone was seen once. The J gene is TRBJ2-2, the V gene TRBV12-3 or TRBV12-4; D call uncertain. The ends were cut back, 6 bases at V and 8 bases at J, with 10 bases in the middle. The CDR3 is 12 residues long. CDR3 sequence (DNA): TGTGCCAGCAGCCGCTATCCAGGGGAGCTGTTTTTT. Amino acids: CASSRYPGELFF.

This rearrangement joins TRBV14 to TRBJ1-1, with unresolved D. Germline V gene data show CDR1 as SGHDN and CDR2 as FVKESK. Trimming pared 2 bases from V and 1 base from J, leaving 5 bases between. CDR3 length: 13 amino acids. CDR3 region: CASSQNRNTEAFF. The DNA of the CDR3 is TGTGCCAGCAGCCAAAACAGGAACACTGAAGCTTTCTTT.

The V and J genes are TRBV5-6 and TRBJ2-7, with D possibly being TRBD2 (5 bases). V lost 1 base and J 5 bases, leaving 16 bases between the germline ends. Per the germline V gene, CDR1 is SGHDT and CDR2 is YYEEEE. The CDR3 sequence is 15 residues long. The CDR3 loop is CASSLRRRERNEQYF. The CDR3, as DNA: TGTGCCAGCAGCTTGAGGCGTAGGGAGCGGAACGAGCAGTACTTC. Together with reference TRBV5-6 and TRBJ2-7, the CDR3 gives the full variable domain: DAGVTQSPTHLIKTRGQQVTLRCSPKSGHDTVSWYQQALGQGPQFIFQYYEEEERQRGNFPDRFSGHQFPNYSSELNVNALLLGDSALYLCASSLRRRERNEQYFGPGTRLTVT.

This chain uses TRBV5-5 with TRBJ2-1, with D possibly TRBD1 on 6 matching bases. The CDR3 is made up of 15 amino acids. Looked up from germline, CDR1 is SGHKS and CDR2 is YYEKEE (reference sequence). V was trimmed by 4 bases and J by 7 bases, leaving 18 bases between them. The CDR3 reads CASSPPGDLENEQFF. CDR3 nucleotides: TGTGCCAGCAGCCCACCAGGGGACCTGGAAAATGAGCAGTTCTTC.

The chain uses TRBV5-5 and TRBJ2-1, with 7 positions matching TRBD2. CDR1 is SGHKS, CDR2 YYEKEE, per germline (reference sequence). Trimming took 3 bases from V and 5 from J; bases not matched to a gene: 8. CDR3 size: 15 residues. This CDR3 is CASSSWGGRHNEQFF. The CDR3 DNA reads TGTGCCAGCAGCTCTTGGGGAGGGAGACACAATGAGCAGTTCTTC.

The V gene is TRBV6-5, the J gene TRBJ1-3, with D perhaps TRBD1 (5 bases). The CDR3 totals 14 residues. In germline, CDR1 is MNHEY, CDR2 SVGAGI. V lost 2 bases, J lost 4 bases, and 9 bases lay in between. This CDR3 reads CASSYVAGGNTIYF. CDR3 bases: TGTGCCAGCAGTTACGTGGCAGGGGGAAACACCATATATTTT.

The V gene is TRBV28, the J gene TRBJ1-2; 8 bases align to TRBD1. V lost 7 bases to trimming and J lost 3 bases; unmatched junction nucleotides: 16. The CDR3 length is 17 residues. Germline V gene lookup returns CDR1 MDHEN and CDR2 SYDVKM. The chain's CDR3 is CASNRGAGGGVDYGYTF. In DNA, the CDR3 is TGTGCCAGCAATCGTGGGGCAGGGGGCGGAGTGGACTATGGCTACACCTTC.

V gene TRBV29-1 combines with J gene TRBJ1-2; no firm D call. This CDR3 region has 15 residues. The V end was cut by 2 bases, the J end by 0 bases, with 13 bases between. Germline V CDR1 and CDR2: SQVTM, ANQGSEA. The CDR3 spells CSVEMEQTANYGYTF. The CDR3 nucleotides read TGCAGCGTTGAAATGGAACAGACGGCTAACTATGGCTACACCTTC.

This clone was recorded a few times. The J gene is TRBJ1-2, the V gene TRBV4-3, with TRBD1 matching over 9 bases. In germline, CDR1 is LGHNA, CDR2 YSLEER. J was trimmed by 4 bases and V by 4 bases; bases with no gene match: 19. The CDR3 contains 19 residues. In DNA form, the CDR3 reads TGCGCCAGCAGCCGTCGACAGGGGGAATATCCCGCCGGTGGCTATGGCTACACCTTC. Translation gives CASSRRQGEYPAGGYGYTF.

The chain carries TRBV30 and TRBJ2-7; D is uncertain. Germline CDR1 and CDR2: GTSNPN and SVGIG (reference sequence). V dropped 2 bases and J dropped 3 bases, with 14 bases sitting between them. The length of the CDR3 is 14 residues. The CDR3 coding sequence is TGTGCCTGGAGTTCGAATCTACTCCGCTACGAGCAGTACTTC. Protein: CAWSSNLLRYEQYF.

The V gene is TRBV6-2 or TRBV6-3, the J gene TRBJ2-1; D is possibly TRBD1 (6 bases). Germline CDR1 reads MNHEY; CDR2 reads SVGEGT. The CDR3 totals 15 residues. The germline V and J ends were trimmed by 5 bases and 7 bases, with 18 bases remaining between them. The CDR3 region has the DNA TGTGCCAGCAGTCCCCGACAGGCGTGGGGAAATGAGCAGTTCTTC. Translation gives CASSPRQAWGNEQFF.

This chain connects TRBV9 to TRBJ2-1; the D is unclear. Germline values: CDR1 SGDLS, CDR2 YYNGEE. The CDR3 runs to 13 residues. V was pared by 1 base and J by 5 bases, with 7 bases between. This CDR3 reads CASSVNADNEQFF. Written as DNA, the CDR3 is TGTGCCAGCAGCGTAAATGCGGACAATGAGCAGTTCTTC.

The chain uses TRBV5-4 and TRBJ1-3, with 9 bases fitting TRBD1. The CDR3 contains 14 residues. Trimming cost V 4 bases and J 7 bases; bases outside gene matches: 6. The germline CDR1 and CDR2 sequences are SGHNT and YYREEE (reference sequence). DNA of the CDR3: TGTGCCAGCAGCCGGGACAGGGTCGAGAACACCATATATTTT. Its protein product is CASSRDRVENTIYF.